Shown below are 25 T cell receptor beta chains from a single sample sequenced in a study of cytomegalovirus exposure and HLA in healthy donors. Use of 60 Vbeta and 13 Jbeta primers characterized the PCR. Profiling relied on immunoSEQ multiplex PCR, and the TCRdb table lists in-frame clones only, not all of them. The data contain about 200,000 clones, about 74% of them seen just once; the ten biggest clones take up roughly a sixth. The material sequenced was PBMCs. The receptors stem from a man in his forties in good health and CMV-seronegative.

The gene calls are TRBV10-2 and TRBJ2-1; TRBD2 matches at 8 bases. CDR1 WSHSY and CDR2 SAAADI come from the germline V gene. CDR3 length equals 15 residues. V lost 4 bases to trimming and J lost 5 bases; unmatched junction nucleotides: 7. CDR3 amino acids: CASSVLAGGNNEQFF. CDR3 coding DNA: TGCGCCAGCAGTGTTCTCGCGGGAGGTAACAATGAGCAGTTCTTC.

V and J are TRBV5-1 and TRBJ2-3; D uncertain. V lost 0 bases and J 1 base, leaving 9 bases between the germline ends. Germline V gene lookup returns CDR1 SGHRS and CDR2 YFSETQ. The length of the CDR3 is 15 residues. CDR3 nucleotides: TGCGCCAGCAGCTTGGTGGTAGCCGGCACAGATACGCAGTATTTT. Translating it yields CASSLVVAGTDTQYF. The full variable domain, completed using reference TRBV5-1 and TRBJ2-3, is KAGVTQTPRYLIKTRGQQVTLSCSPISGHRSVSWYQQTPGQGLQFLFEYFSETQRNKGNFPGRFSGRQFSNSRSEMNVSTLELGDSALYLCASSLVVAGTDTQYFGPGTRLTVL.

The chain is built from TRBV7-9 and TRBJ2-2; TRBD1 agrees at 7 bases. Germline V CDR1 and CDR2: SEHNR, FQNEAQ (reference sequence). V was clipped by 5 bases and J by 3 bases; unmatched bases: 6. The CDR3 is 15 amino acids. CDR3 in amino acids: CASSRTGAYTGELFF. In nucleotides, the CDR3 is TGTGCCAGCAGCCGAACAGGGGCCTACACCGGGGAGCTGTTTTTT. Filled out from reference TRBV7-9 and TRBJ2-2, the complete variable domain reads DTGVSQNPRHKITKRGQNVTFRCDPISEHNRLYWYRQTLGQGPEFLTYFQNEAQLEKSRLLSDRFSAERPKGSFSTLEIQRTEQGDSAMYLCASSRTGAYTGELFFGEGSRLTVL.

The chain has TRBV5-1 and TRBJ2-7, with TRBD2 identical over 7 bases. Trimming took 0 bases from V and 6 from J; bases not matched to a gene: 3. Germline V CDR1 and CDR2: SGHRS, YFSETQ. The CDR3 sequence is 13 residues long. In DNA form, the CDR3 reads TGCGCCAGCAGCTTGGCCGGGAGGTCCGAGCAGTACTTC. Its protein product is CASSLAGRSEQYF.

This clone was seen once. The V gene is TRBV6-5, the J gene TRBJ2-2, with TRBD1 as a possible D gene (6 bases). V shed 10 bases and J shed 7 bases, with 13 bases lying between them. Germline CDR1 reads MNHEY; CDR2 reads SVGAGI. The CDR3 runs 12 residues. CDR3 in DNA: TGTGCCACTTCATGGGGGCGCGGGGAGCTGTTTTTT. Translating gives CATSWGRGELFF.

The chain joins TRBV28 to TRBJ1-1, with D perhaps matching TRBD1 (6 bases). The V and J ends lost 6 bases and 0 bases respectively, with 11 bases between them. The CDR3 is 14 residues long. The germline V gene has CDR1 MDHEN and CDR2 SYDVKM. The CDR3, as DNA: TGTGCCAGCAGCCCACAGGGTCTGAACACTGAAGCTTTCTTT. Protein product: CASSPQGLNTEAFF.

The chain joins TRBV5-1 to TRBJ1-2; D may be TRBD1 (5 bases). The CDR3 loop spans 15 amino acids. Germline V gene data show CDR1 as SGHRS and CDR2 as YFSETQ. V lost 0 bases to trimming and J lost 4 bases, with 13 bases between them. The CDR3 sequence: CASSLGQGILYGYTF. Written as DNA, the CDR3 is TGCGCCAGCAGCTTGGGTCAGGGAATTCTCTATGGCTACACCTTC.

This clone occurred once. This chain's CDR3 is CASSPPGGVNTGELFF. For the CDR3, the DNA is TGTGCCAGCTCACCGCCCGGGGGGGTGAACACCGGGGAGCTGTTTTTT. The chain carries TRBV18 and TRBJ2-2; TRBD2 aligns across 8 bases. This CDR3 contains 16 residues. The germline V gene has CDR1 KGHSH and CDR2 LQKENI. J gave up 1 base and V 3 bases, and 4 bases lay outside the gene matches. The complete variable domain, with remaining parts taken from reference TRBV18 and TRBJ2-2, reads NAGVMQNPRHLVRRRGQEARLRCSPMKGHSHVYWYRQLPEEGLKFMVYLQKENIIDESGMPKERFSAEFPKEGPSILRIQQVVRGDSAAYFCASSPPGGVNTGELFFGEGSRLTVL.

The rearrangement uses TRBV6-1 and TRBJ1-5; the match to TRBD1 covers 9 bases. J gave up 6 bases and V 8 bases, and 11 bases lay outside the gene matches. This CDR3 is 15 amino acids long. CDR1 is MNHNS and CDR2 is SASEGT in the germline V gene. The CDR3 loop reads CASLGQGRASQPQHF. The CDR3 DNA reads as TGTGCCAGCCTTGGACAGGGGAGGGCCAGTCAGCCCCAGCATTTT.

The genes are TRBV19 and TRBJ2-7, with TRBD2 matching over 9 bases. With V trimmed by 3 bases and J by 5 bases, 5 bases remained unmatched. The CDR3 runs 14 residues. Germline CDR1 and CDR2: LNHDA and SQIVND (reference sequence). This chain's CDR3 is CASSMLAGWDEQYF. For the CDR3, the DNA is TGTGCCAGTAGTATGCTAGCGGGGTGGGACGAGCAGTACTTC.

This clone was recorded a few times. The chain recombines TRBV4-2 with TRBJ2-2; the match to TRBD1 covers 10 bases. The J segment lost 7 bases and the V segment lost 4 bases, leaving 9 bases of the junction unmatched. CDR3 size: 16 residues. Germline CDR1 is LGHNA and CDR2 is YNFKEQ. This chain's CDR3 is CASSPLDRGLGGELFF. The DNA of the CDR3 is TGTGCCAGCAGCCCTCTTGACAGGGGGCTTGGCGGGGAGCTGTTTTTT.

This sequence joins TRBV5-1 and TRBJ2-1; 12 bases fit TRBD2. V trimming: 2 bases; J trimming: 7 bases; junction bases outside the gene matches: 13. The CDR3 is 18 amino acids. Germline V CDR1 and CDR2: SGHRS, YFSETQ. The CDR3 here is CASSFAASGGAVVNEQFF. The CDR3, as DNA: TGCGCCAGCAGCTTCGCGGCTAGCGGGGGGGCGGTTGTAAATGAGCAGTTCTTC.

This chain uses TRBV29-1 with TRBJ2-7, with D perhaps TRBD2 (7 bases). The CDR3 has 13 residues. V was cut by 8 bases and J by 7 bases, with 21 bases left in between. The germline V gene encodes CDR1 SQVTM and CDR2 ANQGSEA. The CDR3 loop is CSTRGGARGEQYF. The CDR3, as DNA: TGCAGCACCCGAGGGGGGGCGCGAGGGGAGCAGTACTTC.

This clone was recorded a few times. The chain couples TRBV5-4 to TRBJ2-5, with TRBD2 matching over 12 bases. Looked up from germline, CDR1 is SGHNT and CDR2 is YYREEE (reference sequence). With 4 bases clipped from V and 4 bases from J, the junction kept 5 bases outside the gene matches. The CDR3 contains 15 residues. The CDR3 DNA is TGTGCCAGCAGCGAAGCTAGCGGGAGGGTAGAGACCCAGTACTTC. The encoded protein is CASSEASGRVETQYF.

Here the CDR3 DNA reads TGTGCCACCAGCACACAATCAGCGACAGGGGTGTACAACGAGCAGTACTTC. Protein product: CATSTQSATGVYNEQYF. The rearrangement joins TRBV15 to TRBJ2-7, with 8 bases lining up with TRBD1. In germline, CDR1 is LNHNV, CDR2 YYDKDF (reference sequence). This CDR3 spans 17 amino acids. Germline trimming cut 4 bases from V and 5 bases from J; bases unmatched to any gene: 16.

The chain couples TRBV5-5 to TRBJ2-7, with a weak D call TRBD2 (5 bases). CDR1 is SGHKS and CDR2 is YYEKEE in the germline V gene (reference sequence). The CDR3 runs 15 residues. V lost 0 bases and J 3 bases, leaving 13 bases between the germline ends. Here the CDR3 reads CASSLGIGVGYEQYF. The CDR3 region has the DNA TGTGCCAGCAGCTTGGGGATCGGGGTGGGCTACGAGCAGTACTTC.

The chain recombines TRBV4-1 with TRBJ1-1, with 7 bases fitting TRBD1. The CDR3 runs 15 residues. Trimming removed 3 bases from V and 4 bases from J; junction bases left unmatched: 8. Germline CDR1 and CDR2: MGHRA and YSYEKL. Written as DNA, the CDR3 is TGCGCCAGCAGCCACCTGGGACAGTCTTCCACTGAAGCTTTCTTT. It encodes CASSHLGQSSTEAFF.

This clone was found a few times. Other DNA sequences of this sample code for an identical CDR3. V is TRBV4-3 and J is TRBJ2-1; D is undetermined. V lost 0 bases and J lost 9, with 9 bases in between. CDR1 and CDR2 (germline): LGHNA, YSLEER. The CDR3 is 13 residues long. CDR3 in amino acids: CASSQEEESEQFF. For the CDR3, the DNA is TGCGCCAGCAGCCAAGAAGAGGAAAGTGAGCAGTTCTTC.

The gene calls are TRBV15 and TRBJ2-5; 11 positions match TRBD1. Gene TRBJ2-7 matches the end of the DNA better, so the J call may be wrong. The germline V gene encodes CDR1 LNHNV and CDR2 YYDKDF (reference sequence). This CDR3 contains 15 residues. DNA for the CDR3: TGTGCCACCAGCGTCGGACAGGGGGCAGGCTACGAGCAGTACTTC. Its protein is CATSVGQGAGYEQYF.

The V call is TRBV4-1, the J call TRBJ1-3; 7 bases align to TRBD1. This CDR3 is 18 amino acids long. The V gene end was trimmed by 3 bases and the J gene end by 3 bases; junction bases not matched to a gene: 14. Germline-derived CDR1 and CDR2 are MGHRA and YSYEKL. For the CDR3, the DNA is TGCGCCAGCAGCCAGGGTATGACAGGGAACGAGGATGGAAACACCATATATTTT. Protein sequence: CASSQGMTGNEDGNTIYF.

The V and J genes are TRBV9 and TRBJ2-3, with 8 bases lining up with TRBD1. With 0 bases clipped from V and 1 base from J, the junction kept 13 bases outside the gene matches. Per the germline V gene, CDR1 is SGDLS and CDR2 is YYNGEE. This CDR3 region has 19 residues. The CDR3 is CASSVDSWDRPGGTDTQYF. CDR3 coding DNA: TGTGCCAGCAGCGTAGATAGTTGGGACAGGCCTGGGGGCACAGATACGCAGTATTTT.

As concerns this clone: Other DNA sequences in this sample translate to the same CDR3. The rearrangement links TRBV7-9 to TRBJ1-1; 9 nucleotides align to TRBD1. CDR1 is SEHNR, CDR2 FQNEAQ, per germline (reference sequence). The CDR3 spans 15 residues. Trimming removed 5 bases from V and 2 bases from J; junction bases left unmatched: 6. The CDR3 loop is CASSLRQGGNTEAFF. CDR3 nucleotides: TGTGCCAGCAGCCTTAGACAGGGGGGTAACACTGAAGCTTTCTTT.

The CDR3 nucleotides read TGTGCCAGCAGCCAAGGGCGGGACCAAAAGAGGAAGTACTTC. Residues: CASSQGRDQKRKYF. The gene calls are TRBV5-6 and TRBJ2-7; maybe TRBD2 (6 bases). Germline values: CDR1 SGHDT, CDR2 YYEEEE. The CDR3 totals 14 residues. Trimming left V 4 bases short and J 11 bases short, with 22 bases between.

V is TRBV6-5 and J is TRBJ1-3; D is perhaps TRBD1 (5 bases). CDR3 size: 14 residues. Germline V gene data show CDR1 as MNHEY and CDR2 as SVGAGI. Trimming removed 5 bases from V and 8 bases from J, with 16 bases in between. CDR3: CASSRGLLGDTIYF. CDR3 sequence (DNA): TGTGCCAGCAGTAGGGGACTTCTAGGGGACACCATATATTTT.

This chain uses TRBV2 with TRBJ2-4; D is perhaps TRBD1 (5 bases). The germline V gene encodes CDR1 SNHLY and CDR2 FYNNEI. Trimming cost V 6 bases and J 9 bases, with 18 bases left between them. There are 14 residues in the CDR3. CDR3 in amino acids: CASSSLQGTGIQYF. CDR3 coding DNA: TGTGCCAGCAGCTCCCTCCAGGGCACGGGCATTCAGTACTTC.